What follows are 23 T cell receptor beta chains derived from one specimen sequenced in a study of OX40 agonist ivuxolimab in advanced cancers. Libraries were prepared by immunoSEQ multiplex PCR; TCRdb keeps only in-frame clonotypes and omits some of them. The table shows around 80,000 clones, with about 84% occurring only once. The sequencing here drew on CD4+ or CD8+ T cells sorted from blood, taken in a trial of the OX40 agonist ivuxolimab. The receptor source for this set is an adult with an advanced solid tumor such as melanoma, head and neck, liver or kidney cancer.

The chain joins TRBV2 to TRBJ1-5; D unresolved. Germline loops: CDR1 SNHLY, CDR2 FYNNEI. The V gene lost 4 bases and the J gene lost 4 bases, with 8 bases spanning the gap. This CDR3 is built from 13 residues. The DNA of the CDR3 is TGTGCCAGCAGTGGGACGGGGAATCAGCCCCAGCATTTT. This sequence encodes CASSGTGNQPQHF.

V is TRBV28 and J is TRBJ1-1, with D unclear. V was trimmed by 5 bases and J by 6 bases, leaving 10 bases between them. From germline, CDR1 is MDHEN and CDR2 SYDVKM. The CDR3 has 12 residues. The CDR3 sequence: CASSQYTSEAFF. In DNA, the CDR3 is TGTGCCAGCAGTCAGTACACGTCTGAAGCTTTCTTT.

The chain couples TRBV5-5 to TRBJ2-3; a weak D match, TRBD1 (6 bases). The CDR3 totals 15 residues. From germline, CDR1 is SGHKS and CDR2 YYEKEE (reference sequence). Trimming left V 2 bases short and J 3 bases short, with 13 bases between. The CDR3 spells CASSFSGAGTDTQYF. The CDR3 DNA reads TGTGCCAGCAGCTTCTCAGGGGCTGGGACAGATACGCAGTATTTT.

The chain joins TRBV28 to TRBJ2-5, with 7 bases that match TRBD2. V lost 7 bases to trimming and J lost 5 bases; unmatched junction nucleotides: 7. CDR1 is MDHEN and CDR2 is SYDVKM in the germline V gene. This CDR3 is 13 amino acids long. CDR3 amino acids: CASIGGSWETQYF. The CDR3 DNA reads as TGTGCCAGCATTGGCGGGAGCTGGGAGACCCAGTACTTC.

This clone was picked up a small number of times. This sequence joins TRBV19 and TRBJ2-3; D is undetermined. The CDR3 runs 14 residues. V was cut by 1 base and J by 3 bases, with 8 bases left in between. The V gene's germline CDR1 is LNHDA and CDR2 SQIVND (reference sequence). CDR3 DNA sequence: TGTGCCAGTAGTATAGTTGGCCGTACAGATACGCAGTATTTT. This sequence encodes CASSIVGRTDTQYF.

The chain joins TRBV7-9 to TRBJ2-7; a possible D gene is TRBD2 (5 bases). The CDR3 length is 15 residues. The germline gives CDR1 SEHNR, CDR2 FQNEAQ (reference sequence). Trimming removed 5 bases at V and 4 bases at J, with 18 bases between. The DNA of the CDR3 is TGTGCCAGCAGCGGGCGGAGCGGAGGAAGGTACGAGCAGTACTTC. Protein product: CASSGRSGGRYEQYF.

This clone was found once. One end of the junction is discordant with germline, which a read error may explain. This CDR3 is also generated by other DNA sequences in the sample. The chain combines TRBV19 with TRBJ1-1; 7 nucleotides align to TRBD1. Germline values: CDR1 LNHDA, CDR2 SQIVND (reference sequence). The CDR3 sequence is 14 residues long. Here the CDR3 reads CASSWDRLNTEAFF. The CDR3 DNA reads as TGTGCCAGTAGTTGGGACAGACTTAACACTGAAGCCTTCTTT.

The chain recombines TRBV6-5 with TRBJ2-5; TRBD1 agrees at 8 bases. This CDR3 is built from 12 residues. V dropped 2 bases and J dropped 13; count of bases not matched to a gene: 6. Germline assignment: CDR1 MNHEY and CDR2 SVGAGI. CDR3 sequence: CASSYPTGGTYF. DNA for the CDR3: TGTGCCAGCAGTTACCCCACAGGGGGAACGTACTTC.

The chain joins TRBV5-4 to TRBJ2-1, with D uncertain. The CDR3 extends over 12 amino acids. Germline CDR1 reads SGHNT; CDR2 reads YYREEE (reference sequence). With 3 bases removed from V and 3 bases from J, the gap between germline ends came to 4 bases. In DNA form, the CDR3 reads TGTGCCAGCAGCTCCAACTACAATGAGCAGTTCTTC. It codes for CASSSNYNEQFF.

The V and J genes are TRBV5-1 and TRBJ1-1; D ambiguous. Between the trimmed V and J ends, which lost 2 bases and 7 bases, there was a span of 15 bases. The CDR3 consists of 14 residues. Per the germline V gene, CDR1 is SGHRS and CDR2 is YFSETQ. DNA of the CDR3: TGCGCCAGCAGCTTTTCGGACCCCAGCGTTGAAGCTTTCTTT. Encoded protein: CASSFSDPSVEAFF.

DNA for the CDR3: TGTGCCACCAGCACCGGGAGGGCCTTAGTACTTAATGAGCAGTTCTTC. Its protein product is CATSTGRALVLNEQFF. This chain uses TRBV15 with TRBJ2-1; 8 nucleotides line up with TRBD2. The germline gives CDR1 LNHNV, CDR2 YYDKDF (reference sequence). The CDR3 covers 16 residues. The J segment lost 7 bases and the V segment lost 4 bases, leaving 12 bases of the junction unmatched.

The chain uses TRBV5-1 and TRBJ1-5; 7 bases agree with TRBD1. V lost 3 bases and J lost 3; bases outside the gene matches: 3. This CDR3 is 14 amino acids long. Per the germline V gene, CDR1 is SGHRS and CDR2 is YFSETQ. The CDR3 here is CASSSGQLNQPQHF. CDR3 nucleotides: TGCGCCAGCAGCTCGGGACAGCTCAATCAGCCCCAGCATTTT.

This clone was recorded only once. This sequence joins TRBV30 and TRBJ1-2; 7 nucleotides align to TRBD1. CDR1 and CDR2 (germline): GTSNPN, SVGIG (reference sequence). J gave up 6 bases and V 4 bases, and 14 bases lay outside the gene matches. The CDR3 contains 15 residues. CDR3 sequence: CAWTRDSQRFHGYTF. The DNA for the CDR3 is TGTGCCTGGACCCGGGACAGCCAAAGGTTCCATGGCTACACCTTC.

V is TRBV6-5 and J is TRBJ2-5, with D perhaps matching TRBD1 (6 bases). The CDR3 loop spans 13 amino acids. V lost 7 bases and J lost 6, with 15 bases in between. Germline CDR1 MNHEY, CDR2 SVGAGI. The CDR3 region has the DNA TGTGCCAGCAAAGTCAGGGGTAGGCAGACCCAGTACTTC. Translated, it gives CASKVRGRQTQYF.

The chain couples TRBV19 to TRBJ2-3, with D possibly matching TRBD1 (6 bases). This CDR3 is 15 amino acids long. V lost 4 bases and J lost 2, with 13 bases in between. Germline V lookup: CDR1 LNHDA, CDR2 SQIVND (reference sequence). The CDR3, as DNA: TGTGCCAGTAGTACTGCGACAGGTTTCACAGATACGCAGTATTTT. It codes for CASSTATGFTDTQYF.

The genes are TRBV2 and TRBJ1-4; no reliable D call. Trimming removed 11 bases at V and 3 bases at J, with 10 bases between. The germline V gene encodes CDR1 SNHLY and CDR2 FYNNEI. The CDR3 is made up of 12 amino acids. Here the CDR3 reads CASRVSNEKLFF. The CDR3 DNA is TGTGCCTCCCGGGTGTCTAATGAAAAACTGTTTTTT.

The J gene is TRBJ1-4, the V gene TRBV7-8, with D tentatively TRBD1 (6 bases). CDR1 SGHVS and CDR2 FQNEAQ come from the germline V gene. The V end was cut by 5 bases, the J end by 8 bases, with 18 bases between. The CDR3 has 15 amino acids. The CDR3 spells CASSLGQIQGEKLFF. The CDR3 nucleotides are TGTGCCAGCAGCCTCGGACAGATCCAAGGGGAAAAACTGTTTTTT.

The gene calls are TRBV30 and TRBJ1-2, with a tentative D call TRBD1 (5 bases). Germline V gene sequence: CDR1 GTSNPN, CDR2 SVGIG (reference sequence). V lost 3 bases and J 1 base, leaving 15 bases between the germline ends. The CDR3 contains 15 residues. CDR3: CAWSLTGDFNYGYTF. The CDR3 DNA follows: TGTGCCTGGAGCCTGACGGGGGACTTTAACTATGGCTACACCTTC.

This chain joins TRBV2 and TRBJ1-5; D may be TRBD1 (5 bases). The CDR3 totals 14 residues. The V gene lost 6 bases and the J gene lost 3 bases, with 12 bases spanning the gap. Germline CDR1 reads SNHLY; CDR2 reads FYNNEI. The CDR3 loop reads CASRGDVTNQPQHF. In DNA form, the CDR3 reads TGTGCCAGCAGGGGGGACGTAACCAATCAGCCCCAGCATTTT.

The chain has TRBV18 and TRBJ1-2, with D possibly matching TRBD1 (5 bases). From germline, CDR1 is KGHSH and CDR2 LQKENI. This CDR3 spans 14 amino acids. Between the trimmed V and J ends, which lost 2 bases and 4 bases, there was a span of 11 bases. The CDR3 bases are TGTGCCAGCTCACCATCCAGGGACTCCTATGGCTACACCTTC. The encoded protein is CASSPSRDSYGYTF.

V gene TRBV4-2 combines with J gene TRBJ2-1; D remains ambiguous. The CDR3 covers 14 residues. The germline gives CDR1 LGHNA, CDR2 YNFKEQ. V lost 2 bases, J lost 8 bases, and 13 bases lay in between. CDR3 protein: CASSQTRPGDEQFF. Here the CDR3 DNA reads TGTGCCAGCAGCCAAACAAGACCAGGCGATGAGCAGTTCTTC.

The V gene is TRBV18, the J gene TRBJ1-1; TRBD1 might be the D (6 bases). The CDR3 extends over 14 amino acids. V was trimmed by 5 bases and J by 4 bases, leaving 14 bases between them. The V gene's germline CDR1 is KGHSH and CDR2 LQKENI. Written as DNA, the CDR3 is TGTGCCAGCTCAGAAAGGGGGGGAGGCACTGAAGCTTTCTTT. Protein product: CASSERGGGTEAFF. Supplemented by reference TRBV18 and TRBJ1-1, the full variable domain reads NAGVMQNPRHLVRRRGQEARLRCSPMKGHSHVYWYRQLPEEGLKFMVYLQKENIIDESGMPKERFSAEFPKEGPSILRIQQVVRGDSAAYFCASSERGGGTEAFFGQGTRLTVV.

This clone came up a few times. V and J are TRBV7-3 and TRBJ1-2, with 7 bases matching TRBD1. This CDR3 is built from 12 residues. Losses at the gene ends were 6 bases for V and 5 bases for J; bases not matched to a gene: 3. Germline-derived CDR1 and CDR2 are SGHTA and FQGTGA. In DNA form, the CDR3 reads TGTGCCAGCAGTTCGACAGGGTATGGCTACACCTTC. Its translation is CASSSTGYGYTF.